The clone carrying this T cell receptor beta chain has only one observation. The data belong to a study of blood T cell repertoires in COVID-19. The junction had 12 bases not matched to a gene; V was cut back by 5 bases and J by 5 bases. From germline, CDR1 is MDHEN and CDR2 SYDVKM. This CDR3 is built from 16 residues. Clones were sequenced by immunoSEQ multiplex PCR, and TCRdb holds only the in-frame ones, with some missing. Of about 43,000 clones in the sample, 87% were seen once. The sequence was obtained from a man aged 60 to 69 with active COVID-19. The chain links TRBV28 to TRBJ2-5; 9 nucleotides agree with TRBD2. The sample comprised peripheral blood. The CDR3 DNA reads TGTGCCAGCAGTCCAGACCGCGGGGGGGGCTGGGAGACCCAGTACTTC. It specifies CASSPDRGGGWETQYF.